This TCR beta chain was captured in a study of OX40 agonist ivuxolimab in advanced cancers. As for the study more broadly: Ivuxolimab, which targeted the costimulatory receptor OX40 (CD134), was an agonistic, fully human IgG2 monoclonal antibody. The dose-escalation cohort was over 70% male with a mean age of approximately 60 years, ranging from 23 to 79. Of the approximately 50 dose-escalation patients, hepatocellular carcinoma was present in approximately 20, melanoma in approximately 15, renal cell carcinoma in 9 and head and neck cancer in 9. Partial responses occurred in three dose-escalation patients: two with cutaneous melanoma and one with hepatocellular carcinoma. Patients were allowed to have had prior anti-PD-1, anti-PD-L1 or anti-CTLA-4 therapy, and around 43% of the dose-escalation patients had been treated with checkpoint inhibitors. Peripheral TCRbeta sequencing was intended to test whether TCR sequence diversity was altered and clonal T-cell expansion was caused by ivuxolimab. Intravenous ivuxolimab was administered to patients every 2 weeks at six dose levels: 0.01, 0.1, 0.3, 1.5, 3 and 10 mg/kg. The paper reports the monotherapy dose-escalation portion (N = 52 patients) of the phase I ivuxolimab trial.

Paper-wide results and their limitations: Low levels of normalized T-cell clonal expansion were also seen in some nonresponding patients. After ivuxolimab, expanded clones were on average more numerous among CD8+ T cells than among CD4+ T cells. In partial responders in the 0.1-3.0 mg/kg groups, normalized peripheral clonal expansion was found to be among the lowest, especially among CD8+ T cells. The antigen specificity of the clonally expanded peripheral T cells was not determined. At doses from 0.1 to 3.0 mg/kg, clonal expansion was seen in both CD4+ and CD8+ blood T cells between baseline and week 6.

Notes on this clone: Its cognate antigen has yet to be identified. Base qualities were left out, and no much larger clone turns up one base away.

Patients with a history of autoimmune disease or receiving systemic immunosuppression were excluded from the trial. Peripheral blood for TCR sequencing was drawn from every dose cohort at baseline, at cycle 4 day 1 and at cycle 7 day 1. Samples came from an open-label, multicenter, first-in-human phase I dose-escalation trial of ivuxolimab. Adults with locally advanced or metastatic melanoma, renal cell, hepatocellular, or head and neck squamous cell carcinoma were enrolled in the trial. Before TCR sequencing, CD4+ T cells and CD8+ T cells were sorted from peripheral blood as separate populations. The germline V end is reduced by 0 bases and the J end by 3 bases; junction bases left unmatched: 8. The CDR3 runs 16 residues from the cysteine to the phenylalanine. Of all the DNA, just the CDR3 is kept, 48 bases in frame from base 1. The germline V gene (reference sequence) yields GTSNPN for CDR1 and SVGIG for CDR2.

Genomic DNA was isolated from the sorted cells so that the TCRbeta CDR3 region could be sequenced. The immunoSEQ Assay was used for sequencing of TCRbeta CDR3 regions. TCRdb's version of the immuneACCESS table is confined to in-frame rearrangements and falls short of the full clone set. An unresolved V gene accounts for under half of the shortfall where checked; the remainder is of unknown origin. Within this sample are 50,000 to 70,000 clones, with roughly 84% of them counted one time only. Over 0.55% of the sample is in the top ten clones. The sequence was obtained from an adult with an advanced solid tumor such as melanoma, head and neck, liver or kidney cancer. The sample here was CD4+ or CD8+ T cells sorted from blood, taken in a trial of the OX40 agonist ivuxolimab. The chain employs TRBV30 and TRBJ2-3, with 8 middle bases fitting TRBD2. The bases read TGTGCCTGGAGTGTGGGGACGGGGGGGCGGACAGATACGCAGTATTTT. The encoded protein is CAWSVGTGGRTDTQYF.